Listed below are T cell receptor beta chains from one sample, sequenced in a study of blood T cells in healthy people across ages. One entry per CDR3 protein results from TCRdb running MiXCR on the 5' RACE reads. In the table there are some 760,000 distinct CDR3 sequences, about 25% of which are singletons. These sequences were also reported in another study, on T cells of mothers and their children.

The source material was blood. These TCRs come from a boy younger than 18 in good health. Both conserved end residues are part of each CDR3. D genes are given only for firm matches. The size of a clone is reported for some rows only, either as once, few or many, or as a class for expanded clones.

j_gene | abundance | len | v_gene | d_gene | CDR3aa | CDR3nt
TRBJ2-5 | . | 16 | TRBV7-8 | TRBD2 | CAGSLLSGGVQETQYF | TGTGCCGGCAGCTTGCTTAGCGGGGGGGTCCAAGAGACCCAGTACTTC
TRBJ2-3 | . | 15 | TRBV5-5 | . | CASSWQTGKWDTQYF | TGTGCCAGCAGCTGGCAAACAGGGAAATGGGATACGCAGTATTTT
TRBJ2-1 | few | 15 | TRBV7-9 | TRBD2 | CASSRGLAGASEQFF | TGTGCCAGCAGCCGGGGACTAGCGGGAGCAAGTGAGCAGTTCTTC
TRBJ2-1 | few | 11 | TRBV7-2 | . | CASSSQYEQFF | TGTGCCAGCAGCTCGCAATATGAGCAGTTCTTC
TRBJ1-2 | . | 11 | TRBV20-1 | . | CSARLDHGYTF | TGCAGTGCTAGATTGGACCATGGCTACACCTTC
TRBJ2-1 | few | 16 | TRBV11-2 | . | CASSLEGKKNGDEQFF | TGTGCCAGCAGCTTAGAAGGCAAGAAAAACGGTGATGAGCAGTTCTTC
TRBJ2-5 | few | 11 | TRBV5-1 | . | CACSFDYTQYF | TGCGCCTGCAGCTTTGACTACACCCAGTACTTC
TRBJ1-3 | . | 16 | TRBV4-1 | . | CASSQDQGPSGNTIYF | TGCGCCAGCAGCCAAGATCAGGGGCCCTCTGGAAACACCATATATTTT
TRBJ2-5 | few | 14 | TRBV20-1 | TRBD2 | CSARLAGGPKTQYF | TGCAGTGCCAGACTAGCGGGGGGGCCGAAGACCCAGTACTTC
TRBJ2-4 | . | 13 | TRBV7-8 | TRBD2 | CASREAGGDIQYF | TGTGCCAGCAGGGAGGCGGGAGGGGACATTCAGTACTTC
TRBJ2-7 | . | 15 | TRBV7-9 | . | CASSLVDLENYEQYF | TGTGCCAGCAGCCTAGTTGATCTAGAGAACTACGAGCAGTACTTC
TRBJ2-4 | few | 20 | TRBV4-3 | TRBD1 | CASSQGSGTGAKEAKNIQYF | TGCGCCAGCAGCCAAGGTTCCGGGACAGGGGCGAAAGAGGCCAAAAACATTCAGTACTTC
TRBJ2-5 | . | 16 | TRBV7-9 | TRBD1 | CASSPTGQALQETQYF | TGTGCCAGCAGCCCCACCGGACAGGCCTTACAAGAGACCCAGTACTTC
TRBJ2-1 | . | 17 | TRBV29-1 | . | CSASGAELGRSYNEQFF | TGCAGCGCCTCGGGGGCAGAGCTGGGGCGCTCCTACAATGAGCAGTTCTTC
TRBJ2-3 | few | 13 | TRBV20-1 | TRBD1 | CSASEGATDTQYF | TGCAGTGCTAGCGAGGGGGCAACAGATACGCAGTATTTT
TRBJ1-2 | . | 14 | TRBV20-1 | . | CSARDLAEDYGYTF | TGCAGTGCTAGAGATCTCGCCGAGGACTATGGCTACACCTTC
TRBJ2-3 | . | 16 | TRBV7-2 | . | CASSLPGVLRTDTQYF | TGTGCCAGCAGCCTCCCGGGGGTGTTGCGTACAGATACGCAGTATTTT
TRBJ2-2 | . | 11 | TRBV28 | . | CASAHPGELFF | TGTGCCAGCGCTCACCCCGGGGAGCTGTTTTTT
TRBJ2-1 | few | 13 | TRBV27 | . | CASSFLEYNEQFF | TGTGCCAGCAGTTTTCTCGAATACAATGAGCAGTTCTTC
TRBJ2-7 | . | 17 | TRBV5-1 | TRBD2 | CASSYEGGTSGSYEQYF | TGCGCCAGCAGCTACGAAGGGGGGACTAGCGGCTCCTACGAGCAGTACTTC
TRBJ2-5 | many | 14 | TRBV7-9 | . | CASSLASGQETQYF | TGTGCCAGCAGCTTAGCTAGCGGACAAGAGACCCAGTACTTC
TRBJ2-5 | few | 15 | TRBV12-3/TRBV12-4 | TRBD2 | CASSLQAGEKETQYF | TGTGCCAGCAGTTTGCAAGCGGGGGAAAAAGAGACCCAGTACTTC
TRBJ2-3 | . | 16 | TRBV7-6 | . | CASSPKDTKGTDTQYF | TGTGCCAGCAGCCCGAAGGACACAAAGGGGACAGATACGCAGTATTTT
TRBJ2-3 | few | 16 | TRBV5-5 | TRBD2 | CASTLGTSAFGGTQYF | TGTGCCAGCACCTTGGGGACTAGCGCCTTCGGGGGTACGCAGTATTTT
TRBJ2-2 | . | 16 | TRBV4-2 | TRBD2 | CASNPLTSGNTEELFF | TGTGCCAGCAACCCCCTCACTAGCGGGAACACCGAGGAGCTGTTTTTT
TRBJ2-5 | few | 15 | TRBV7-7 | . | CASSLAVSDQETQYF | TGTGCTAGCAGCTTAGCGGTTTCGGATCAAGAGACCCAGTACTTC
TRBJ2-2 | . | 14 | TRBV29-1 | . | CSVEWGDNTGELFF | TGCAGCGTTGAATGGGGAGACAACACCGGGGAGCTGTTTTTT
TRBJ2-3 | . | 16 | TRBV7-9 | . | CASSPRQLRLADTQYF | TGTGCCAGCAGCCCACGACAGCTAAGGTTGGCAGATACGCAGTATTTT
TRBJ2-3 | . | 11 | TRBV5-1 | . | CASSFGPIQYF | TGCGCCAGCAGCTTCGGCCCGATACAGTATTTT
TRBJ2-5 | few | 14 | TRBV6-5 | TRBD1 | CASSYLTGLETQYF | TGTGCCAGCAGTTACCTGACAGGGTTAGAGACCCAGTACTTC
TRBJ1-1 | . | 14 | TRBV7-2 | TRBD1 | CASSLGTGVAEAFF | TGTGCCAGCAGCTTAGGTACAGGGGTCGCTGAAGCTTTCTTT
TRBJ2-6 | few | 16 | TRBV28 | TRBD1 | CASSGIQGAGANVLTF | TGTGCCAGCAGTGGAATACAGGGGGCTGGGGCCAACGTCCTGACTTTC
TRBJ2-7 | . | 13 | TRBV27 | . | CASGGPRRDEQYF | TGTGCCAGCGGGGGGCCGAGGAGGGACGAGCAGTACTTC
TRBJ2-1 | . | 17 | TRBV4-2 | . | CASSQEGLENPYNEQFF | TGTGCCAGCAGCCAAGAAGGATTAGAAAATCCATACAATGAGCAGTTCTTC
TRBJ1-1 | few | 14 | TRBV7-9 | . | CASSLLREGTEAFF | TGTGCCAGCAGCTTACTCAGGGAGGGCACTGAAGCTTTCTTT
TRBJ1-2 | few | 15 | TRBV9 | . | CASSLLPGTPYGYTF | TGTGCCAGCAGCCTCCTTCCGGGAACCCCATATGGCTACACCTTC
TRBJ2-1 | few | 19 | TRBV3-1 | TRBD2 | CASSQEPPFAGGSYNEQFF | TGTGCCAGCAGCCAAGAGCCCCCATTTGCGGGAGGCTCCTACAATGAGCAGTTCTTC
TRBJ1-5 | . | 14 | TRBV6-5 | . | CASSITGLNQPQHF | TGTGCCAGCAGTATTACAGGGCTCAATCAGCCCCAGCATTTT
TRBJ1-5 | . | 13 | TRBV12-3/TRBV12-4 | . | CASSAVTNQPQHF | TGTGCCAGCAGTGCCGTGACCAATCAGCCCCAGCATTTT
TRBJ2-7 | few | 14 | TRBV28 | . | CASRVGTLRYEQYF | TGTGCCAGCAGAGTAGGGACTTTACGATACGAGCAGTACTTC
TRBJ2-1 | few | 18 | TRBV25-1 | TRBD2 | CASSDGGLAGNSYNEQFF | TGTGCCAGCAGTGATGGTGGACTAGCGGGTAACTCCTACAATGAGCAGTTCTTC
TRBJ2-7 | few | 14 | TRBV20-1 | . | CSARGGPGAYEQYF | TGCAGTGCTAGAGGCGGGCCAGGGGCGTACGAGCAGTACTTC
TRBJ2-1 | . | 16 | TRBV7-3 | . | CASSLNARGVENEQFF | TGTGCCAGCAGCTTAAATGCAAGGGGTGTTGAGAATGAGCAGTTCTTC
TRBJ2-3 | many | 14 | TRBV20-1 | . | CSASSGVGTDTQYF | TGCAGTGCTAGTTCCGGGGTTGGCACAGATACGCAGTATTTT
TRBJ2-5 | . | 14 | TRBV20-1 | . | CSARDYQGSATQYF | TGCAGTGCTAGAGATTACCAGGGATCCGCGACCCAGTACTTC
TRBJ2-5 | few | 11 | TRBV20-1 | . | CSASDPRKQYF | TGCAGTGCTAGCGACCCGAGGAAGCAGTACTTC
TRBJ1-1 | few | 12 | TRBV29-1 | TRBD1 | CSVGQVGTEAFF | TGCAGCGTCGGACAGGTGGGCACTGAAGCTTTCTTT
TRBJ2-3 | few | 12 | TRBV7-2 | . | CASSLAVGTQYF | TGTGCCAGCAGCTTAGCGGTAGGCACGCAGTATTTT
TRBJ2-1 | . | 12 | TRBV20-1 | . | CSARGSAGEQFF | TGCAGTGCTAGGGGTAGCGCGGGTGAGCAGTTCTTC
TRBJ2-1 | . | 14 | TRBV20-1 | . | CSADQRNYYNEQFF | TGCAGTGCTGACCAACGGAACTACTACAATGAGCAGTTCTTC
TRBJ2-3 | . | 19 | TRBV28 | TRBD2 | CASTQGRLGGSLNTDTQYF | TGTGCCAGCACCCAAGGTCGTCTAGGCGGGAGCTTGAACACAGATACGCAGTATTTT
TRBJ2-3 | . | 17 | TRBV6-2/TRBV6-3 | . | CASRPTGWDPSTDTQYF | TGTGCCAGCAGGCCTACGGGATGGGACCCTAGCACAGATACGCAGTATTTT
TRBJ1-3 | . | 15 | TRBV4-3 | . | CASSQVTESRNTIYF | TGCGCCAGCAGCCAAGTAACAGAAAGCCGAAACACCATATATTTT
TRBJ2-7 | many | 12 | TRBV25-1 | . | CASSEQGYEQYF | TGTGCCAGCAGTGAGCAGGGCTACGAGCAGTACTTC
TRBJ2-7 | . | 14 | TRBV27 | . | CASSFLGTEYEQYF | TGTGCCAGCAGTTTCCTCGGGACGGAGTACGAGCAGTACTTC
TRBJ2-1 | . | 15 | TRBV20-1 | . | CSARKVGTTYNEQFF | TGCAGTGCTAGAAAGGTGGGGACGACCTACAATGAGCAGTTCTTC